The T cell receptor (beta chain) under discussion was sequenced for a study of cytomegalovirus exposure and HLA in healthy donors (TCRdb year 2017). A note on the overall study: An earlier analysis of some 550 of the donors reported 250 to 350 Gb of sequence data and approximately 110 million unique TCR beta sequences from roughly 200 million T cells. An early release that covered approximately 600 HLA-typed donors contained approximately 300 gigabases of sequencing data and some 87 million unique TCR sequences. Of the roughly 390 genotyped donors, over 70% fell in the genetic ancestry cluster associated with self-reported Caucasian donors. The study aimed to test whether signatures of past pathogen exposure could be identified by cataloging public T cell receptors. The study profiled the T cell repertoires of 500 to 800 subjects by immunosequencing and related them to cytomegalovirus serostatus. A separate validation cohort of over a hundred different subjects was used in addition to the approximately 700-subject first cohort. To predict cytomegalovirus infection status, the study combined high-throughput TCR immunosequencing, statistical association of individual TCRs with disease status, and machine learning. To study patterns of TCR occurrence, a later analysis re-analyzed previously published TCR beta repertoires from 666 donors and added high-resolution HLA genotyping. Rather than using new phenotypic data, the later analysis identified candidate immune exposures from TCR beta sequences and from how often those sequences occurred across donors. An earlier analysis of 587 of the donors applied high-throughput TCR beta sequencing to assess whether each TCR beta V gene segment acted as functional or pseudogenic. Donor age, sex, ethnicity and CMV serostatus were compiled together with the repertoire data. A later genetic analysis used genome-wide SNP genotypes for about 60% of the roughly 670 donors, treating that subset as a discovery cohort. Every discovery cohort repertoire had been produced on one sequencing platform. Both class I and class II loci were covered by HLA typing, at four-digit resolution. The number of typed donors differed by locus: 629-630 for A, B, C, DRB1 and DQB1; 500 to 550 for DQA1; 600 to 610 for DPA1; and about 470 for DPB1. Because of strong linkage in the cohort, a few DR-DQ haplotypes were treated as single units for association and clustering. On average, over 200,000 unique TCR beta nucleotide sequences were sequenced per donor among a few hundred genotyped donors of the cohort, with 15% to 20% of those sequences being non-productive. Findings and caveats that apply to the study as a whole: In an earlier analysis of several hundred of the donors, most TCR beta V segments were observed in productive rearrangements about 87% or about 30% of the time, broadly matching IMGT annotations. Assigning TCR associations to individual alleles was difficult when HLA alleles, especially DR and DQ, strongly co-occurred. Because the 87-base-pair reads could not distinguish some IMGT-functional V segments, including TRBV6-2 and TRBV6-3, those segments were excluded. Three of the identified cytomegalovirus-associated TCR beta chains were confirmed in vitro to be specific for cytomegalovirus antigens. Presence/absence analyses assumed roughly uniform sequencing depth across donors, an assumption that may not hold. Because some donors lacked HLA typing at each locus, the association tests relied only on the typed subset. In a later analysis, most CMV-associated TCR beta chains were found to appear HLA-restricted, with HLA associations seemingly driven largely by CMV exposure. In this cohort, only TCR beta chains were sequenced, and detectable features were limited by the absence of alpha or paired-chain data. According to a later genetic analysis, donors in an Asian-associated ancestry cluster had fewer N-insertions in productive TCRs than the roughly 670-donor mean. A later analysis associated about 17,000 TCR beta sequences with specific HLA alleles at a false discovery rate of 0.05. Across donors, most TCR sequences were observed very rarely, whereas some public TCRs were present in many individuals. The sequencing pipeline was judged likely to have produced a cluster of highly shared sequence variants as a technical artifact. Linkage disequilibrium might explain the correlated functional status among segregating V segments, but an unknown experimental factor could not be ruled out. The authors suggested that the approach could potentially be extended to other disease states and immunological phenotypes. A further reported finding was that TCR beta sequences accurately predicted the HLA-A and HLA-B alleles for most subjects in the first cohort. In a later analysis, several top co-occurrence clusters were reported to appear linked to parvovirus B19, influenza, CMV and Epstein-Barr virus. Because counts were too low, some 17 rarely observed V segments, including chromosome 9 orphons, were excluded from the earlier analysis of about 500 of the donors. A later analysis found that HLA-associated TCR beta chains were more clonally expanded and had lower generation probabilities than equally common non-associated chains. In both the original and validation cohorts, the classifier was reported to diagnose cytomegalovirus status with high specificity and sensitivity. An association between a missense DCLRE1C variant and V-gene and J-gene trimming of TCR beta chains was found in a later genetic analysis and replicated in an independent cohort. Immune exposure information for the cohort was limited to CMV serostatus. The study listed 150 to 200 TCR beta chains as associated with cytomegalovirus. According to a later analysis, TCR association rates differed among HLA loci, with DRB1 alleles showing the most associated TCRs and HLA-C alleles showing the fewest.

The cohort comprised under 700 healthy bone marrow donors. Cohort members were all nominally healthy when sampled, although unrecorded immune exposures were likely present. The donor was CMV seronegative and belonged to the group of roughly 330 seronegative cohort members. A peripheral blood sample was collected from each donor, and TCR beta sequencing was performed on peripheral blood mononuclear cells. The Qiagen DNeasy Blood Extraction Kit was used to extract genomic DNA from the blood cell samples. Libraries were constructed by the immunoSEQ multiplex PCR assay. The multiplex PCR relied on a mix of 60 forward primers for TCR Vbeta segments and 13 reverse primers for TCR Jbeta segments. The CDR3 region of rearranged TCR beta genes was amplified from genomic DNA with a multiplex PCR assay. The Illumina HiSeq System was used to sequence the amplified TCR beta libraries as 87-base-pair reads. The paper's data handling went like this. A later analysis counted about 80 million unique TCR beta chains across the 600 to 850 repertoires, and approximately 11 million of these chains were shared by at least two donors. A nearest-neighbor algorithm error-corrected the raw reads and collapsed the reads into unique sequences, merging closely related sequences to remove PCR and sequencing errors. CDR3 sequences were aligned to IMGT reference sequences to assign V, D and J gene segments. For a sequence to be retained, at least a six-nucleotide match to both a V gene segment and a J gene segment was required. A rearrangement counted as productive if the CDR3 had no stop codons and remained in frame with V and J, and every other rearrangement counted as non-productive. CDR3 was defined by IMGT convention, running from the second conserved V-encoded cysteine to the conserved J-encoded phenylalanine. Sequences without an unambiguous match to a single V gene segment were excluded from the earlier analysis of about 630 of the donors. In an earlier analysis of 450 to 700 of the donors, V segments were called functional above 56.7% productive rearrangements and were called segregating when the between-donor standard deviation exceeded 5%. To diagnose cytomegalovirus status from the catalog of TCR beta chain sequences, a statistical classification framework was built. In a later analysis, TCR nucleotide sequences were compared against IMGT/GENE-DB human TR gene sequences so that V and J genes could be assigned. In a later analysis, CDR3 sequences and most-parsimonious VDJ recombination scenarios were assigned using the TCRdist pipeline. A later analysis defined each TCR beta chain by its CDR3 amino acid sequence plus V-gene family, and excluded reads lacking a unique V-gene family. To address suspected cross-contamination and a sequencing artifact, a later analysis removed over 500 highly shared, low-generation-probability nucleotide sequences. For each public chain, a later analysis derived a clonal expansion index from normalized ranks of inferred template counts within each repertoire. In a later analysis, generation probabilities were computed using a VDJ recombination model fitted to out-of-frame rearrangements, and the results were checked against IGoR. In a later analysis, TCR-TCR, TCR-HLA and TCR-CMV co-occurrence was scored with hypergeometric tests, and a repertoire-size bias correction was applied to TCR pairs. A later analysis estimated false discovery rates by permuting HLA or CMV assignments 20 times. A later analysis grouped co-occurring TCRs with DBSCAN, adding TCRdist sequence similarity when clustering within HLA-allele-positive subsets. Repertoires with fewer than 30,000 or more than 120,000 public chains, plus five repertoires with anomalous nucleotide sharing, were excluded from co-occurrence clustering. TCRdb took this table from immuneACCESS and kept in-frame rearrangements with V and J called. Such tables lack part of the clones; where checked against another copy, unresolved V genes explain under half of the gap, and the rest is unexplained. V, J and clone size are those of that table, while D and trimming were read from the DNA. The sample yields about 140,000 clones; 80% to 90% were counted once. 2% to 2.5% of the sample is taken by the ten largest.

There are 13 amino acids in the CDR3, from cysteine to phenylalanine inclusive. The entry retains the CDR3 DNA only, 39 bases that are in frame from base 1. The germline V gene supplies CDR1 MNHNS and CDR2 SASEGT. V is reduced by 0 bases and J by 5 bases, leaving a spacing of 7 bases between them. This clone was counted between two and nine times. Its cognate antigen has yet to be identified. Base qualities are not recorded, but no much larger clone differs from it by a single base. The sequenced sample consisted of PBMCs. This TCR came from a boy younger than 10 in good health and CMV-seronegative. This sequence uses TRBV6-1 and TRBJ1-1; tentative D gene TRBD1, with 5 bases matching. The nucleotide sequence reads as follows: TGTGCCAGCAGTGAAGCGCGGGGGACTGAAGCTTTCTTT. Translated, it gives CASSEARGTEAFF.